This TCR beta chain was sequenced during a study of OX40 agonist ivuxolimab in advanced cancers. Study-level information: Participants could have had prior anti-PD-1, anti-PD-L1 or anti-CTLA-4 therapy, and approximately 40% had some.

Study conclusions and caveats: CD8+ T cells averaged more expanded clones than CD4+. The expanded peripheral T cells' antigen specificity was not determined. Some of the lowest clonal expansion was seen in partial responders at 0.1-3.0 mg/kg.

Clones were sequenced by immunoSEQ multiplex PCR, and TCRdb holds only the in-frame ones, with some missing. Found here are around 90,000 clones, about nine tenths of them singletons; the top ten hold around 0.3%. To note about this clone: Its antigen remains unknown.

This CDR3 is built from 15 residues. CDR1 and CDR2 (germline): SGHNT, YYREEE (reference sequence). J was trimmed by 1 base and V by 4 bases; bases with no gene match: 4. The TCR comes from an adult with an advanced solid tumor such as melanoma, head and neck, liver or kidney cancer. The specimen was CD4+ or CD8+ T cells sorted from blood, collected in a trial of the OX40 agonist ivuxolimab. V and J are TRBV5-4 and TRBJ2-4; 8 bases map to TRBD2. This CDR3 reads CASSAGGRAKNIQYF. Here the CDR3 DNA reads TGTGCCAGCAGCGCGGGGGGCAGGGCCAAAAACATTCAGTACTTC. Drawing the rest from reference TRBV5-4 and TRBJ2-4, the complete variable domain is ETGVTQSPTHLIKTRGQQVTLRCSSQSGHNTVSWYQQALGQGPQFIFQYYREEENGRGNFPPRFSGLQFPNYSSELNVNALELDDSALYLCASSAGGRAKNIQYFGAGTRLSVL.